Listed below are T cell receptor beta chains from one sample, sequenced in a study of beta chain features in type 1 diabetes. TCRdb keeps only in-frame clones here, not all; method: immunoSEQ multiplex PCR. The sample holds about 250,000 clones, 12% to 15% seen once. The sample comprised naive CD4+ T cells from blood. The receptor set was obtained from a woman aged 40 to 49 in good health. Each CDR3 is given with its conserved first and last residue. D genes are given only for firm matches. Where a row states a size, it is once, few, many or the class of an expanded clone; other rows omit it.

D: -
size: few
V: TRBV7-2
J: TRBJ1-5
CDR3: CASSLAANSNQPQHF
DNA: TGTGCCAGCAGCTTAGCGGCCAATAGCAATCAGCCCCAGCATTTT

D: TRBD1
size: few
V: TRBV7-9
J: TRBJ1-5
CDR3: CASSLGVTGNQPQHF
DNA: TGTGCCAGCAGCTTAGGTGTGACAGGGAATCAGCCCCAGCATTTT

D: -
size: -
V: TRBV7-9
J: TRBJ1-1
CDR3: CASSFRQVPTEAFF
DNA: TGTGCCAGCAGCTTCCGACAGGTCCCCACTGAAGCTTTCTTT

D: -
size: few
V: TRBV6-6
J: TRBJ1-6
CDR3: CASSYSRSDNSPLHF
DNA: TGTGCCAGCAGTTACTCGAGGTCGGATAATTCACCCCTCCACTTT

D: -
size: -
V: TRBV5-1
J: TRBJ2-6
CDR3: CASSSRASGANVLTF
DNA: TGCGCCAGCAGCTCGAGGGCCTCTGGGGCCAACGTCCTGACTTTC

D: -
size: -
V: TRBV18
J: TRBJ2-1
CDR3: CASSPEAISYNEQFF
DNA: TGTGCCAGCTCACCGGAAGCGATCTCCTACAATGAGCAGTTCTTC

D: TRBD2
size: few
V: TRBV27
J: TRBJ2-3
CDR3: CASRTSGVPDTQYF
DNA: TGTGCCAGCAGAACCAGCGGGGTCCCAGATACGCAGTATTTT

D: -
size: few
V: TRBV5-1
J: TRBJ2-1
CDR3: CASRHRGGDEQFF
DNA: TGCGCCAGCAGACACCGAGGCGGCGATGAGCAGTTCTTC

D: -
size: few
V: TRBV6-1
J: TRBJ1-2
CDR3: CASSPGYRVGYTF
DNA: TGTGCCAGCAGTCCAGGGTACCGAGTAGGCTACACCTTC

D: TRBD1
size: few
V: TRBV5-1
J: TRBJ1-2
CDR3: CASSSTTGGGYGYTF
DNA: TGCGCCAGCAGCTCGACCACAGGGGGCGGCTATGGCTACACCTTC

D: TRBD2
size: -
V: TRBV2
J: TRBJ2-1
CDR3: CASVGGGVYNEQFF
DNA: TGTGCCAGCGTGGGCGGGGGGGTATACAATGAGCAGTTCTTC

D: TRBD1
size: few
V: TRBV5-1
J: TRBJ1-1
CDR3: CASRFDRGNTEAFF
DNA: TGCGCCAGCAGGTTTGACAGGGGTAACACTGAAGCTTTCTTT

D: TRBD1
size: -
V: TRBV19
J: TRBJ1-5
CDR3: CASSMHLGQGGNQPQHF
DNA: TGTGCCAGTAGTATGCACCTTGGACAGGGGGGCAATCAGCCCCAGCATTTT

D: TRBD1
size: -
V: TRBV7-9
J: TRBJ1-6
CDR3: CASSSVGTGGRSPLHF
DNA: TGTGCCAGCAGCTCGGTGGGCACAGGGGGCCGTTCACCCCTCCACTTT

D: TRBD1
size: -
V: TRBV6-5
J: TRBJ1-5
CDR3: CASDSYRGRNQPQHF
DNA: TGTGCCAGCGACTCCTACAGGGGGCGAAATCAGCCCCAGCATTTT

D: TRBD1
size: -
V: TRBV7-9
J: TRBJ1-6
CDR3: CASSTDRAGPPLHF
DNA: TGTGCCAGCAGCACGGACAGGGCTGGGCCACCCCTCCACTTT

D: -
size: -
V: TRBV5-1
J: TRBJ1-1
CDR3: CASSPGNTEAFF
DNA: TGCGCCAGCAGCCCCGGGAACACTGAAGCTTTCTTT

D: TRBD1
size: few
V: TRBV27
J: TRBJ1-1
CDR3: CASSSRTGRNTEAFF
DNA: TGTGCCAGCAGTTCAAGGACAGGGAGGAACACTGAAGCTTTCTTT